The 28 T cell receptor beta chains reported below all come from one sample, sequenced in a study of blood T cells in healthy people across ages (dated by TCRdb to the mid-2010s). Library construction relied on 5' RACE. TCRdb records Illumina HiSeq 2500 as the sequencer. A second roughly 6 to 12 cycle PCR used a sample-barcoded 5' primer and a J-beta primer mix. In TCRdb, the public reads were trimmed at Q25 with fastp and aligned with MiXCR, with productive beta chains retained. Records with the same CDR3 protein are collapsed into one entry carrying the most frequent genes and DNA. The sample includes about 1.4 million distinct CDR3 sequences, with 55% to 75% observed a single time. The leading ten clones occupy about 6.7% of the sample. The sample taken for sequencing was blood. All receptors derive from a man in his late teens or twenties in good health.

This clonotype showed up just once. This sequence joins TRBV4-1 and TRBJ2-1; 9 bases align to TRBD1. V dropped 3 bases and J dropped 8; count of bases not matched to a gene: 14. Per the germline V gene, CDR1 is MGHRA and CDR2 is YSYEKL. The CDR3 contains 17 residues. The CDR3, as DNA: TGCGCCAGCAGCCAGACCTTACCGGGACAGGGTAAGCATGAGCAGTTCTTC. Protein product: CASSQTLPGQGKHEQFF.

Concerning this clonotype itself: This sequence may be a read error, since a much larger clone differs from it by one base. This rearrangement joins TRBV7-2 to TRBJ1-2; D unclear. Germline V lookup: CDR1 SGHTA, CDR2 FQGNSA. The CDR3 has 13 amino acids. Trimming took 5 bases from V and 4 from J, leaving 11 bases between them. The CDR3 region has the DNA TGTGCCAGCAGCGTAGACAATAGCTATGGCTACACCTTC. It yields the protein CASSVDNSYGYTF.

A remark on this clonotype: Germline is not matched at one junction end, which may reflect a read error. This rearrangement joins TRBV13 to TRBJ2-5; 8 bases fit TRBD1. This CDR3 has 14 residues. The germline V gene has CDR1 PRHDT and CDR2 FYEKMQ (reference sequence). CDR3 nucleotides: TGTGTCAGCAGCTTCACAGGGGGAGAATGGGAGCAGTACTTC. Translating it yields CVSSFTGGEWEQYF. Complete variable domain (other parts from reference TRBV13 and TRBJ2-5): AAGVIQSPRHLIKEKRETATLKCYPIPRHDTVYWYQQGPGQDPQFLISFYEKMQSDKGSIPDRFSAQQFSDYHSELNMSSLELGDSALYFCVSSFTGGEWEQYFGPGTRLLVL.

This CDR3 reads CASSPLLRPAEQFF. Written as DNA, the CDR3 is TGTGCCAGCAGCCCCCTGCTCAGACCCGCTGAGCAGTTCTTC. The gene calls are TRBV7-2 and TRBJ2-1, with unresolved D. This CDR3 has 14 amino acids. CDR1 SGHTA and CDR2 FQGNSA come from the germline V gene. V gave up 5 bases and J gave up 9 bases, with 17 bases separating them.

This clonotype was counted only a few times. The chain uses TRBV6-2 or TRBV6-3 and TRBJ2-7; 9 bases fit TRBD2. Germline assignment: CDR1 MNHEY and CDR2 SVGEGT. The CDR3 sequence is 14 residues long. Trimming cost V 7 bases and J 3 bases; bases outside gene matches: 7. The CDR3 loop reads CASTAAGGFYEQYF. The CDR3 nucleotides are TGTGCCAGCACCGCCGCGGGGGGGTTCTACGAGCAGTACTTC.

The genes are TRBV5-5 and TRBJ2-3; 8 bases match TRBD1. The V gene's germline CDR1 is SGHKS and CDR2 YYEKEE (reference sequence). Trimming removed 3 bases from V and 5 bases from J; junction bases left unmatched: 8. The CDR3 runs 15 residues. The CDR3 nucleotides read TGTGCCAGCAGCTCCAGGACAGGGATGGGAGATACGCAGTATTTT. It translates to CASSSRTGMGDTQYF.

This chain links TRBV7-6 with TRBJ2-3, with D uncertain. Trimming shortened V by 0 bases and J by 6 bases, and 13 bases separated the two germline ends. The CDR3 totals 15 residues. Per the germline V gene, CDR1 is SGHVS and CDR2 is FNYEAQ. CDR3 sequence: CASSLAGPLSDTQYF. The CDR3 bases are TGTGCCAGCAGCTTAGCGGGCCCCCTTTCGGATACGCAGTATTTT.

The V call is TRBV4-2, the J call TRBJ2-3; D is perhaps TRBD2 (5 bases). Germline V gene data show CDR1 as LGHNA and CDR2 as YNFKEQ. The V gene lost 0 bases and the J gene lost 4 bases, with 17 bases spanning the gap. This CDR3 comprises 17 residues. The CDR3 nucleotides read TGTGCCAGCAGCCAAGATTTCGACTACCGTAGAGCAGATACGCAGTATTTT. The encoded protein is CASSQDFDYRRADTQYF.

This clonotype came up a few times. This chain joins TRBV27 and TRBJ1-5, with no clear D. CDR1 is MNHEY, CDR2 SMNVEV, per germline (reference sequence). The CDR3 runs to 14 residues. V gave up 4 bases and J gave up 4 bases, with 11 bases separating them. The chain's CDR3 is CASSSRATNQPQHF. The CDR3 bases are TGTGCCAGCAGTTCGCGGGCTACAAATCAGCCCCAGCATTTT.

V and J are TRBV25-1 and TRBJ1-3; TRBD1 matches at 7 bases. After removal of 6 bases from V and 2 bases from J, the junction contained 4 bases not matched to a gene. The CDR3 has 14 amino acids. CDR1 and CDR2 (germline): MGHDK, SYGVNS. The CDR3 DNA sequence: TGTGCCAGCAGCCCCGACAGGGCTGGAAACACCATATATTTT. It encodes CASSPDRAGNTIYF. Using reference TRBV25-1 and TRBJ1-3 for the parts outside the CDR3, the full variable domain is EADIYQTPRYLVIGTGKKITLECSQTMGHDKMYWYQQDPGMELHLIHYSYGVNSTEKGDLSSESTVSRIRTEHFPLTLESARPSHTSQYLCASSPDRAGNTIYFGEGSWLTVV.

To note about this clonotype: An end of the junction does not agree with germline; a read error may underlie this. The rearrangement links TRBV5-1 to TRBJ2-5; maybe TRBD1 (6 bases). The germline CDR1 and CDR2 sequences are SGHRS and YFSETQ. This CDR3 is 13 amino acids long. The CDR3 sequence: CASRLEGGETQYF. CDR3 in DNA: TGCGCCAGCAGATTGGAAGGGGGAGAGACCCAGTACTTC.

This chain uses TRBV7-2 with TRBJ2-7; D is unclear. Trimming left V 5 bases short and J 2 bases short, with 10 bases between. The CDR3 has 13 amino acids. Germline CDR1 and CDR2: SGHTA and FQGNSA. CDR3 sequence: CASSVRTAYEQYF. CDR3 nucleotide sequence: TGTGCCAGCAGCGTCAGGACGGCCTACGAGCAGTACTTC.

This sequence joins TRBV4-1 and TRBJ2-7, with 10 bases identical to TRBD1. The V gene end was trimmed by 2 bases and the J gene end by 4 bases; junction bases not matched to a gene: 5. CDR1 and CDR2 from the germline V gene are MGHRA and YSYEKL. The CDR3 sequence is 15 residues long. CDR3 coding DNA: TGCGCCAGCAGCCAACCCACGGGACAGGGGTACGAGCAGTACTTC. This sequence encodes CASSQPTGQGYEQYF.

The chain links TRBV6-5 to TRBJ2-1; a possible D gene is TRBD2 (5 bases). The CDR3 length is 15 residues. In germline, CDR1 is MNHEY, CDR2 SVGAGI. The V end was cut by 7 bases, the J end by 0 bases, with 13 bases between. In DNA form, the CDR3 reads TGTGCCAGCAAGCCTAGCACTTACTCCTACAATGAGCAGTTCTTC. It specifies CASKPSTYSYNEQFF.

This clonotype was seen more than once but under ten times. The chain recombines TRBV5-1 with TRBJ2-1; possibly TRBD1 for D (6 bases). Germline loops: CDR1 SGHRS, CDR2 YFSETQ. The ends were cut back, 4 bases at V and 0 bases at J, with 14 bases in the middle. This CDR3 is built from 16 residues. The CDR3 nucleotides are TGCGCCAGCAGCCTAACCCGGGACACCTCCTACAATGAGCAGTTCTTC. Its protein product is CASSLTRDTSYNEQFF.

The V and J genes are TRBV15 and TRBJ1-1; unclear D gene. V gave up 0 bases and J gave up 7 bases, with 9 bases separating them. Germline CDR1 reads LNHNV; CDR2 reads YYDKDF (reference sequence). The CDR3 spans 13 residues. The CDR3 region has the DNA TGTGCCACCAGCAGAGACACAGAGATTGAAGCTTTCTTT. This codes for CATSRDTEIEAFF.

The rearrangement links TRBV2 to TRBJ1-1; no clear D gene. This CDR3 has 13 residues. Germline CDR1 and CDR2: SNHLY and FYNNEI. V lost 10 bases, J lost 0 bases, and 12 bases lay in between. Here the CDR3 reads CATPNDVNTEAFF. DNA for the CDR3: TGTGCCACCCCCAATGACGTGAACACTGAAGCTTTCTTT.

This clonotype was found a few times. The chain couples TRBV4-1 to TRBJ1-4; D is unclear. V dropped 8 bases and J dropped 7 bases, with 11 bases sitting between them. CDR3 length: 12 amino acids. Germline V gene sequence: CDR1 MGHRA, CDR2 YSYEKL. The CDR3 spells CASHGLGEKLFF. DNA of the CDR3: TGCGCCAGCCATGGGCTCGGTGAAAAACTGTTTTTT.

The CDR3 nucleotides are TGTGCCAGCAGCTTGACCAGGACAGGGTTCCACGAGCAGTACTTC. The encoded protein is CASSLTRTGFHEQYF. The J gene is TRBJ2-4, the V gene TRBV5-6; 8 bases align to TRBD1. The DNA end is a closer match to TRBJ2-7, so the J assignment may be wrong. The CDR3 loop spans 15 amino acids. Per the germline V gene, CDR1 is SGHDT and CDR2 is YYEEEE.

With respect to this clonotype: Without the conserved terminal phenylalanine or tryptophan, this CDR3 likely stems from a read error. This chain joins TRBV12-3 or TRBV12-4 and TRBJ2-3, with D perhaps matching TRBD1 or TRBD2 (5 bases each). V lost 6 bases and J 2 bases, leaving 15 bases between the germline ends. The CDR3 totals 15 residues. CDR3 in amino acids: CASSPIGGITDTQYS. The CDR3, as DNA: TGTGCCAGCAGCCCCATTGGGGGTATCACAGATACGCAGTATTCT.

The chain has TRBV4-1 and TRBJ2-1, with D tentatively TRBD1 (7 bases). V was pared by 4 bases and J by 4 bases, with 20 bases between. Germline CDR1 and CDR2: MGHRA and YSYEKL. The CDR3 is 17 residues long. The chain's CDR3 is CASSRGQEGHTYNEQFF. CDR3 nucleotide sequence: TGCGCCAGCAGCCGCGGACAGGAGGGACATACATACAATGAGCAGTTCTTC.

The chain carries TRBV13 and TRBJ2-7; 12 bases line up with TRBD2. Judging by the DNA end, TRBJ2-5 fits better; the J call may be wrong. This CDR3 is built from 18 residues. Germline-derived CDR1 and CDR2 are PRHDT and FYEKMQ (reference sequence). CDR3 nucleotide sequence: TGTGCCAGCAGCTTAGGTCGACTAGCGGGGGCCACGGGGGAGACCCAGTACTTC. Its translation: CASSLGRLAGATGETQYF.

J is TRBJ1-5 and V is TRBV19; unclear D gene. Germline V gene lookup returns CDR1 LNHDA and CDR2 SQIVND (reference sequence). Trimming pared 2 bases from V and 2 bases from J, leaving 7 bases between. The CDR3 loop spans 14 amino acids. The CDR3 bases are TGTGCCAGTAGTATAAACCTACGCAATCAGCCCCAGCATTTT. It translates to CASSINLRNQPQHF. The full variable domain, completed using reference TRBV19 and TRBJ1-5, is DGGITQSPKYLFRKEGQNVTLSCEQNLNHDAMYWYRQDPGQGLRLIYYSQIVNDFQKGDIAEGYSVSREKKESFPLTVTSAQKNPTAFYLCASSINLRNQPQHFGDGTRLSIL.

This clonotype was found once. The chain uses TRBV14 and TRBJ2-5, with D possibly TRBD2 on 6 matching bases. The J call is in doubt because the DNA end fits TRBJ2-1 better. The CDR3 has 12 amino acids. CDR1 and CDR2 (germline): SGHDN, FVKESK. CDR3: CASSQEGLNQFF. Here the CDR3 DNA reads TGTGCCAGCAGCCAAGAGGGACTCAACCAGTTCTTC.

This rearrangement joins TRBV20-1 to TRBJ2-7; TRBD2 agrees at 7 bases. Germline-derived CDR1 and CDR2 are DFQATT and SNEGSKA (reference sequence). V shed 0 bases and J 1 base; nucleotides not matched to a gene: 12. This CDR3 contains 17 residues. CDR3 sequence: CSARDEAGAGDSYEQYF. The DNA of the CDR3 is TGCAGTGCTAGAGATGAAGCTGGCGCGGGGGATTCCTACGAGCAGTACTTC.

The rearrangement joins TRBV5-1 to TRBJ2-1; the D gene is possibly TRBD2 (6 bases). V dropped 2 bases and J dropped 0 bases, with 9 bases sitting between them. Germline CDR1 and CDR2: SGHRS and YFSETQ. CDR3 length: 15 amino acids. The CDR3 protein is CASSFIGSSYNEQFF. The DNA for the CDR3 is TGCGCCAGCAGCTTCATCGGGAGCTCCTACAATGAGCAGTTCTTC.

To note about this clonotype: One end of the junction varies from germline; a read error may be responsible. V usage is TRBV5-1 and J usage is TRBJ1-6; TRBD1 aligns across 8 bases. Looked up from germline, CDR1 is SGHRS and CDR2 is YFSETQ. This CDR3 spans 14 amino acids. CDR3 sequence reads: CVSGLGQENSPLHF. The DNA of the CDR3 is TGCGTCAGCGGCTTGGGACAGGAGAATTCACCCCTCCACTTT.

The rearrangement joins TRBV6-5 to TRBJ2-3; the match to TRBD1 covers 11 bases. J was trimmed by 7 bases and V by 2 bases; bases with no gene match: 5. Germline V gene data show CDR1 as MNHEY and CDR2 as SVGAGI. This CDR3 is built from 15 residues. CDR3 bases: TGTGCCAGCAGTTACGTGGACAGGGGGCCTAATACGCAGTATTTT. It is translated as CASSYVDRGPNTQYF.